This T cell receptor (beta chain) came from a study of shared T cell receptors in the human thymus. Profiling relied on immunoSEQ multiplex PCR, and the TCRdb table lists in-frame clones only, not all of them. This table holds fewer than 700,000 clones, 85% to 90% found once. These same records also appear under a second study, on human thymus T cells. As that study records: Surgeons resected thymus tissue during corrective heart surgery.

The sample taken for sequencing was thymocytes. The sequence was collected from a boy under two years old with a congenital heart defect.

DNA for the CDR3: TGTGCTTCCTGGGACAGGGTGGATGGCTACACCTTC. This sequence encodes CASWDRVDGYTF. The chain recombines TRBV28 with TRBJ1-2; 9 nucleotides line up with TRBD1. The CDR3 sequence is 12 residues long. Germline V gene sequence: CDR1 MDHEN, CDR2 SYDVKM.